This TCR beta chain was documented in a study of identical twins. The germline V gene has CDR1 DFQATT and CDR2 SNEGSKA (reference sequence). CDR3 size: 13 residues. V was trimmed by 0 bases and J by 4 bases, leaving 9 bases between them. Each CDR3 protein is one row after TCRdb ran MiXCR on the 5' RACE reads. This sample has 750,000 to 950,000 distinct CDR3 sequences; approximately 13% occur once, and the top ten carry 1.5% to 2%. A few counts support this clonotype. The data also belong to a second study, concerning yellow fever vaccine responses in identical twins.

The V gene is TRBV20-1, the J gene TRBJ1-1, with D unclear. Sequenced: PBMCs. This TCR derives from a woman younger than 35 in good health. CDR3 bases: TGCAGTGCTAGAGATTTTGGGCGCACTGAAGCTTTCTTT. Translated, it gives CSARDFGRTEAFF.